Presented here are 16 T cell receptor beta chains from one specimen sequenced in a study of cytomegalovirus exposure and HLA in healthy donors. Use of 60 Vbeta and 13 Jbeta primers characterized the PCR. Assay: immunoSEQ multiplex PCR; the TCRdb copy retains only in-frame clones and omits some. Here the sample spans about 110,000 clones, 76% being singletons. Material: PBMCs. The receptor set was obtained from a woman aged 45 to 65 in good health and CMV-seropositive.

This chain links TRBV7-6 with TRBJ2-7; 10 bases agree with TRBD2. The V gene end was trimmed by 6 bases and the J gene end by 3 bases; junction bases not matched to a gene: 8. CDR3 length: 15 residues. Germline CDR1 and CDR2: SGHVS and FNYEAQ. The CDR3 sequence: CASSSPASGGYEQYF. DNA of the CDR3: TGTGCCAGCAGTTCACCCGCTAGCGGGGGCTACGAGCAGTACTTC.

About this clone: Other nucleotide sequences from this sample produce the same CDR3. The chain's CDR3 is CASSTGGEGPTEAFF. The CDR3 DNA reads as TGTGCCAGCAGTACCGGAGGGGAAGGGCCCACTGAAGCTTTCTTT. The chain joins TRBV5-6 to TRBJ1-1; TRBD1 is a possible D gene (5 bases). CDR1 is SGHDT, CDR2 YYEEEE, per germline. The CDR3 length is 15 residues. Trimming removed 5 bases from V and 4 bases from J, with 18 bases in between.

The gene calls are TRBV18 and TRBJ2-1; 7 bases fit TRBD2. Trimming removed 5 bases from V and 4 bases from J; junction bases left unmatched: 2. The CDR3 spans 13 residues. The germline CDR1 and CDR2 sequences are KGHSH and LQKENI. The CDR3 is CASSTGLYNEQFF. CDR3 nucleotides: TGTGCCAGCTCAACGGGACTATACAATGAGCAGTTCTTC.

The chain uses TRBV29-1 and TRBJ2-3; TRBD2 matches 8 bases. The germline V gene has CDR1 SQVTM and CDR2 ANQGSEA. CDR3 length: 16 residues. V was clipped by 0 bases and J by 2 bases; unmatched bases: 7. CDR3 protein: CSVEDRTSGYTDTQYF. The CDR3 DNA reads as TGCAGCGTTGAAGATAGAACTAGCGGTTACACAGATACGCAGTATTTT.

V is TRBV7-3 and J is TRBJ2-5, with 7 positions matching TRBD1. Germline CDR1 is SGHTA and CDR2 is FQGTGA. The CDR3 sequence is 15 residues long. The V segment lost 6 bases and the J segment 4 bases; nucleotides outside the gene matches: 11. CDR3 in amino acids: CASRVTGSQGETQYF. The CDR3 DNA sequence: TGTGCCAGCAGGGTGACAGGGAGCCAGGGAGAGACCCAGTACTTC.

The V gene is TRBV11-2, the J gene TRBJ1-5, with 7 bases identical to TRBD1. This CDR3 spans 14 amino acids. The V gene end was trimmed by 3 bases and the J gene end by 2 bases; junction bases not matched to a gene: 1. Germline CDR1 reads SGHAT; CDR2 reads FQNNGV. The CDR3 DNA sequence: TGTGCCAGCAGCTTCGGACAGGGCAATCAGCCCCAGCATTTT. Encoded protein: CASSFGQGNQPQHF.

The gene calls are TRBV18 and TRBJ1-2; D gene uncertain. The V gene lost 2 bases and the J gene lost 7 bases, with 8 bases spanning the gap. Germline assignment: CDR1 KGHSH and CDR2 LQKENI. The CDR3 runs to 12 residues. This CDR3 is CASSPVGSGYTF. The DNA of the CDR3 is TGTGCCAGCTCACCAGTCGGGTCTGGCTACACCTTC.

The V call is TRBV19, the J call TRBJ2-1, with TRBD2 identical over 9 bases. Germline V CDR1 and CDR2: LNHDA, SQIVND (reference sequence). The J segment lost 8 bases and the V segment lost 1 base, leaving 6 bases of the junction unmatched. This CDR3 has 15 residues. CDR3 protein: CASSIVAGGLDEQFF. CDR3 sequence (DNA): TGTGCCAGTAGTATAGTTGCGGGGGGGCTGGATGAGCAGTTCTTC.

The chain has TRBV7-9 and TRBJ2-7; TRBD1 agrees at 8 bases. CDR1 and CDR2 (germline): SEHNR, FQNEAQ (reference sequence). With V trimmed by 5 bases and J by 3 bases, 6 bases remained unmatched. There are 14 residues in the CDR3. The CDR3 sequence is CASSPGDRYYEQYF. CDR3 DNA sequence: TGTGCCAGCAGCCCCGGGGACAGGTACTACGAGCAGTACTTC.

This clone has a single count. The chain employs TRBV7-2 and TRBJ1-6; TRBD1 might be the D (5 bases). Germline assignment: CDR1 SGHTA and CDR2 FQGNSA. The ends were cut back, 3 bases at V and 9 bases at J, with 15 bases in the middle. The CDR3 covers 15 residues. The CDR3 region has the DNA TGTGCCAGCAGCTTCCGGGCGGGGGTACGTTCACCCCTCCACTTT. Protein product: CASSFRAGVRSPLHF.

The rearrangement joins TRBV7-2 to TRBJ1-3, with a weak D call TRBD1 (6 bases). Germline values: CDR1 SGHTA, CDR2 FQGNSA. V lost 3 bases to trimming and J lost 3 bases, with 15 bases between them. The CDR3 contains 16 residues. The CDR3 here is CASSFAPTGVGNTIYF. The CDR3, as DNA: TGTGCCAGCAGCTTCGCCCCGACAGGCGTTGGAAACACCATATATTTT.

CDR3: CASSLDRRASGRSSYNEQFF. CDR3 coding DNA: TGTGCCAGCAGCTTAGATCGAAGGGCTAGCGGGAGGAGTAGCTACAATGAGCAGTTCTTC. The gene calls are TRBV11-2 and TRBJ2-1; 11 positions match TRBD2. The ends lost 0 bases at V and 3 bases at J; junction bases unmatched: 13. This CDR3 is built from 20 residues. Germline-derived CDR1 and CDR2 are SGHAT and FQNNGV.

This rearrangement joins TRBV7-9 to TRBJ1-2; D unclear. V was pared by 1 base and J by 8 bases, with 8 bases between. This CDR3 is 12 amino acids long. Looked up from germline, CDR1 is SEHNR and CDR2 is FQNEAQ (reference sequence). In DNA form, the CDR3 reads TGTGCCAGCAGCTTAGGACTGGTGGGCTACACCTTC. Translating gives CASSLGLVGYTF.

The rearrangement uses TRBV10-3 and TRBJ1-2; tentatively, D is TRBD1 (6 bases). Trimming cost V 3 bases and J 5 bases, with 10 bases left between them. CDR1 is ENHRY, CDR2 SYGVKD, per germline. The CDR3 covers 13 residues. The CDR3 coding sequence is TGTGCCATCAGTGAACAGGGTCCTTATGGCTACACCTTC. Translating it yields CAISEQGPYGYTF.

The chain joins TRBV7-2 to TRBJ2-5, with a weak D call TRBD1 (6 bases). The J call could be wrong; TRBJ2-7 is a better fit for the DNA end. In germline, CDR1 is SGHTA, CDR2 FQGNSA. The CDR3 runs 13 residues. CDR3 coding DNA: TGTGCCAGCAGCTTAGGGGGGCTGGGCGAGCAGTACTTC. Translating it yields CASSLGGLGEQYF.

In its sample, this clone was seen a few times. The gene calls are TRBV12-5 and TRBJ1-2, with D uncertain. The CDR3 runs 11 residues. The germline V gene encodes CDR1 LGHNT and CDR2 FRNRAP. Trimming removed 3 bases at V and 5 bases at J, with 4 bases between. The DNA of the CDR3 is TGTGCTAGTGGTTTCCTTTATGGCTACACCTTC. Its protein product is CASGFLYGYTF.